Listed below are T cell receptor beta chains from one sample, sequenced in a study of T-cell memory formation after mild COVID-19. Using its own MiXCR run on the 5' RACE reads, TCRdb lists one record per CDR3 protein. The repertoire holds roughly 400,000 distinct CDR3 sequences, with roughly a quarter as singletons. Sequencing input: PBMCs or a T cell subset sorted from them (not recorded which). These receptors were taken from an adult woman who had mild COVID-19 (a few samples of this study predate the infection). Cell type and time point are not known. Each CDR3 is given with its conserved first and last residue. A D gene is named only where the DNA matches it firmly. Not all rows give a size; the values are once, few, many and, for expanded clones, a class.

>TRBJ1-1|.|TRBV9|few
CASSPRQLTMNTEAFF
TGTGCCAGCAGCCCGCGACAGCTTACCATGAACACTGAAGCTTTCTTT
>TRBJ2-3|.|TRBV18|many
CASSPASTDTQYF
TGCGCCAGCAGCCCAGCCAGCACAGATACGCAGTATTTT
>TRBJ2-1|.|TRBV20-1|.
CSAPPGGLYNEQFF
TGCAGTGCCCCGCCAGGGGGACTATACAATGAGCAGTTCTTC
>TRBJ2-3|.|TRBV28|.
CASSFRVHTDTQYF
TGTGCCAGCAGTTTTCGGGTTCACACAGATACGCAGTATTTT
>TRBJ2-7|.|TRBV25-1|many
CASRRDNYEQYF
TGTGCCAGCAGGAGGGATAACTACGAGCAGTACTTC
>TRBJ1-1|.|TRBV5-1|many
CASRRMGGADTEAFF
TGCGCCAGCAGACGAATGGGGGGCGCGGACACTGAAGCTTTCTTT
>TRBJ2-7|TRBD2|TRBV29-1|few
CSVEDRGSGISYEQYF
TGCAGCGTTGAAGATCGAGGTAGCGGGATCTCCTACGAGCAGTACTTC
>TRBJ2-2|TRBD2|TRBV12-3/TRBV12-4|.
CASTPGLAFIGTGELFF
TGTGCCAGCACACCGGGACTAGCTTTTATTGGCACCGGGGAGCTGTTTTTT
>TRBJ2-6|.|TRBV14|few
CASSQDKEWKGEYSGANVLTF
TGTGCCAGCAGCCAAGATAAGGAATGGAAAGGGGAATATTCTGGGGCCAACGTCCTGACTTTC
>TRBJ2-2|.|TRBV15|.
CATSSGGNTGELFF
TGTGCCACCAGTTCCGGCGGGAACACCGGGGAGCTGTTTTTT
>TRBJ1-3|.|TRBV12-3/TRBV12-4|.
CASSLTYGNTIYF
TGTGCCAGCAGTTTGACGTACGGAAACACCATATATTTT
>TRBJ1-5|.|TRBV4-1|.
CASSQDGYSNQPQHF
TGCGCCAGCAGCCAAGATGGGTATAGCAATCAGCCCCAGCATTTT
>TRBJ2-2|.|TRBV2|.
CASSESGGTGGGELFF
TGTGCCAGCAGTGAATCCGGGGGCACCGGCGGCGGGGAGCTGTTTTTT
>TRBJ2-3|.|TRBV14|.
CASRQQGRSTDTQYF
TGTGCCAGCAGGCAACAGGGAAGGAGCACAGATACGCAGTATTTT
>TRBJ1-1|.|TRBV4-1|few
CASSQDPDYLGTEAFF
TGCGCCAGCAGCCAAGATCCGGACTATCTGGGGACTGAAGCTTTCTTT
>TRBJ2-3|.|TRBV7-9|.
CASSSPWGDTDTQYF
TGTGCCAGCAGCTCCCCCTGGGGGGACACAGATACGCAGTATTTT
>TRBJ2-1|TRBD2|TRBV12-5|.
CASGGTSGEQFF
TGTGCTAGTGGAGGGACTAGCGGGGAGCAGTTCTTC
>TRBJ1-1|.|TRBV4-3|few
CASSQVRAGQTEAFF
TGCGCCAGCAGCCAAGTAAGGGCAGGGCAAACTGAAGCTTTCTTT
>TRBJ2-4|.|TRBV4-2|.
CASSPTALGGIQYF
TGTGCCAGCAGTCCAACAGCCCTAGGCGGCATTCAGTACTTC
>TRBJ2-7|.|TRBV15|.
CATSREDSSYEQYF
TGTGCCACCAGCCGAGAGGACAGTTCCTACGAGCAGTACTTC
>TRBJ1-5|.|TRBV6-1|.
CANSEGGYSNQPQHF
TGTGCCAACTCAGAAGGGGGGTACAGCAATCAGCCCCAGCATTTT
>TRBJ2-7|.|TRBV12-3/TRBV12-4|.
CASSMGPYEQYF
TGTGCCAGCAGTATGGGACCCTACGAGCAGTACTTC
>TRBJ2-7|TRBD1|TRBV30|.
CAWRHLGQGAFEQYF
TGTGCCTGGAGGCATTTGGGACAGGGGGCGTTCGAGCAGTACTTC
>TRBJ2-1|TRBD2|TRBV12-3/TRBV12-4|few
CASRPSSGTSTTEQFF
TGTGCCAGCAGGCCCTCCTCCGGGACTAGCACGACTGAGCAGTTCTTC
>TRBJ2-7|TRBD1|TRBV12-3/TRBV12-4|few
CASSLPLDRGGEQYF
TGTGCCAGCAGTCTTCCCCTGGACAGGGGTGGCGAGCAGTACTTC
>TRBJ1-2|.|TRBV30|.
CAWGDDLQGERGYTF
TGTGCCTGGGGGGATGACCTACAGGGCGAGCGTGGCTACACCTTC
>TRBJ1-2|TRBD1|TRBV20-1|few
CSARAARGAGYTF
TGCAGTGCTAGAGCTGCCAGGGGGGCCGGCTACACCTTC
>TRBJ2-1|TRBD2|TRBV7-9|many
CASSLSSGNEQFF
TGTGCCAGCAGCTTATCTAGCGGCAATGAGCAGTTCTTC
>TRBJ1-6|.|TRBV12-3/TRBV12-4|.
CASSPDVRNSPLHF
TGTGCCAGCAGCCCCGATGTTCGTAATTCACCCCTCCACTTT
>TRBJ2-1|.|TRBV7-3|few
CASSLEGVVTEQFF
TGTGCCAGCAGCTTAGAGGGGGTTGTAACTGAGCAGTTCTTC
>TRBJ1-1|.|TRBV5-1|.
CASGGPPAEAFF
TGCGCCAGCGGGGGACCGCCGGCCGAAGCTTTCTTT
>TRBJ1-5|.|TRBV6-2/TRBV6-3|.
CASSSGGGYNQPQHF
TGTGCCAGCAGCTCGGGAGGGGGGTACAATCAGCCCCAGCATTTT
>TRBJ1-1|.|TRBV30|.
CATTRGVTEAFF
TGTGCAACCACCCGGGGGGTCACTGAAGCTTTCTTT
>TRBJ2-1|TRBD2|TRBV15|few
CATSRGRSGRVNNEQFF
TGTGCCACCAGCCGAGGGAGGAGCGGGAGAGTAAACAATGAGCAGTTCTTC
>TRBJ2-7|.|TRBV6-1|.
CASNWSGEQYF
TGTGCCAGCAACTGGAGCGGCGAGCAGTACTTC
>TRBJ2-5|.|TRBV7-2|few
CASSLSRTKTQYF
TGTGCCAGCAGCTTGTCCAGAACCAAGACCCAGTACTTC
>TRBJ1-4|.|TRBV5-1|many
CASSLGPAGEKLFF
TGCGCCAGCAGTCTGGGACCGGCAGGTGAAAAACTGTTTTTT
>TRBJ2-5|.|TRBV2|.
CASSEGVSEETQYF
TGTGCCAGCAGTGAAGGGGTTAGCGAAGAGACCCAGTACTTC
>TRBJ2-5|TRBD2|TRBV7-9|few
CASSFSGFQETQYF
TGTGCCAGCAGCTTTAGCGGGTTCCAAGAGACCCAGTACTTC
>TRBJ2-1|.|TRBV20-1|.
CSARDYAGLNEQFF
TGCAGTGCTAGAGATTACGCAGGTCTCAATGAGCAGTTCTTC
>TRBJ1-2|.|TRBV6-6|.
CASSSPTGNGYTF
TGTGCCAGCAGTTCGCCAACAGGGAATGGCTACACCTTC
>TRBJ1-5|.|TRBV6-2/TRBV6-3|few
CASSYSRGDQPQHF
TGTGCCAGCAGTTACAGTCGGGGAGACCAGCCCCAGCATTTT
>TRBJ2-1|TRBD2|TRBV4-3|few
CASSQDLTSGSTNEQFF
TGCGCCAGCAGCCAAGACCTTACTAGCGGGAGTACCAATGAGCAGTTCTTC
>TRBJ2-5|TRBD1|TRBV18|.
CASSPEQGSVGTQYF
TGTGCCAGCTCACCGGAACAGGGGAGTGTGGGGACCCAGTACTTC
>TRBJ2-1|.|TRBV7-6|few
CASSLEESSPYNEQFF
TGTGCCAGCAGCTTGGAAGAATCCTCACCTTACAATGAGCAGTTCTTC
>TRBJ2-7|TRBD2|TRBV14|.
CASSQGTSGAIQLEQYF
TGTGCCAGCAGCCAAGGGACTAGCGGGGCCATCCAACTCGAGCAGTACTTC
>TRBJ1-1|.|TRBV10-3|.
CAISEFGVNTEAFF
TGTGCCATCAGTGAGTTCGGGGTTAACACTGAAGCTTTCTTT
>TRBJ2-1|TRBD2|TRBV10-3|few
CAIRGSSGSSYNEQFF
TGTGCCATCAGAGGTTCTAGCGGGAGTTCCTACAATGAGCAGTTCTTC
>TRBJ2-7|.|TRBV19|few
CASSTPLHSYEQYF
TGTGCCAGTAGTACCCCTCTTCACTCCTACGAGCAGTACTTC
>TRBJ1-6|TRBD1|TRBV12-3/TRBV12-4|few
CASRTRQGGNSPLHF
TGTGCCAGCAGGACCAGACAGGGGGGAAATTCACCCCTCCACTTT
>TRBJ1-2|.|TRBV7-9|.
CASSVVQDNTF
TGTGCCAGCAGCGTCGTGCAGGATAACACCTTC
>TRBJ2-7|TRBD2|TRBV7-9|.
CASSLVRGADYEQYF
TGTGCCAGCAGCTTAGTGCGGGGGGCGGATTACGAGCAGTACTTC
>TRBJ2-3|TRBD1|TRBV19|.
CASSIRTGTDTQYF
TGTGCCAGTAGTATCCGGACAGGGACAGATACGCAGTATTTT
>TRBJ2-3|TRBD2|TRBV20-1|few
CSASPSIAGLGTDTQYF
TGCAGTGCTAGTCCGTCTATAGCGGGATTGGGCACAGATACGCAGTATTTT
>TRBJ2-1|TRBD2|TRBV12-3/TRBV12-4|few
CASIVGRTSGRNFYNEQFF
TGTGCCAGCATTGTAGGGCGGACTAGCGGGAGGAACTTCTACAATGAGCAGTTCTTC
>TRBJ1-1|.|TRBV29-1|few
CSVFPSGKSTEAFF
TGCAGCGTTTTTCCGTCAGGGAAGAGCACTGAAGCTTTCTTT
>TRBJ2-1|TRBD2|TRBV12-3/TRBV12-4|.
CASKFSGSIEQFF
TGTGCCAGCAAGTTTAGCGGGAGTATTGAGCAGTTCTTC
>TRBJ2-7|.|TRBV20-1|.
CSASPGTAAYEQYF
TGCAGTGCTAGTCCCGGGACTGCAGCCTACGAGCAGTACTTC
>TRBJ1-1|TRBD1|TRBV5-1|many
CASSLGQGLNTEAFF
TGTGCCAGCAGCTTAGGACAGGGATTGAACACTGAAGCTTTCTTT